These 32 T cell receptor beta chains came from one sample sequenced in a study of blood T cell repertoires in COVID-19. Data came from immunoSEQ multiplex PCR; TCRdb stores just in-frame clones and leaves some out. The sample holds about 60,000 clones, about 78% seen once. The sample comprised peripheral blood. The receptors come from a man older than 75 with acute or convalescent COVID-19.

The CDR3 region has the DNA TGCGCCAGCAGTGGTAATAGCAATCAGCCCCAGCATTTT. Translating gives CASSGNSNQPQHF. The chain links TRBV10-2 to TRBJ1-5; D unclear. CDR1 and CDR2 (germline): WSHSY, SAAADI. V gave up 4 bases and J gave up 0 bases, with 4 bases separating them. The CDR3 is 13 residues long.

CDR3 DNA sequence: TGTGCCAGCAAGGGAGCGGGGAGCTACGAGCAGTACTTC. Encoded protein: CASKGAGSYEQYF. This chain joins TRBV2 and TRBJ2-7; TRBD2 matches 7 bases. The CDR3 loop spans 13 amino acids. Germline CDR1 and CDR2: SNHLY and FYNNEI. V lost 7 bases, J lost 3 bases, and 6 bases stayed unmatched.

This clone was counted a few times. Distinct nucleotide sequences in the sample also encode this CDR3. The chain combines TRBV6-5 with TRBJ1-2, with TRBD1 matching 10 bases. Germline CDR1 reads MNHEY; CDR2 reads SVGAGI. Germline trimming cut 4 bases from V and 11 bases from J; bases unmatched to any gene: 7. CDR3 size: 13 residues. The CDR3 coding sequence is TGTGCCAGCAGTTCCGGGACAGGGGCCGCATACACCTTC. Its protein is CASSSGTGAAYTF.

V gene TRBV4-1 combines with J gene TRBJ1-1; a weak D match, TRBD1 (6 bases). Trimming cost V 4 bases and J 0 bases, with 9 bases left between them. CDR1 MGHRA and CDR2 YSYEKL come from the germline V gene. CDR3 length: 14 amino acids. CDR3 DNA: TGCGCCAGCAGCCGACAGGCCATGAACACTGAAGCTTTCTTT. Encoded protein: CASSRQAMNTEAFF.

V is TRBV5-1 and J is TRBJ2-1; D is possibly TRBD2 (6 bases). Germline-derived CDR1 and CDR2 are SGHRS and YFSETQ. This CDR3 has 15 amino acids. V was shortened by 4 bases and J by 6 bases, with 17 bases between the two germline ends. The CDR3 protein is CASSRTGTGGNEQFF. In nucleotides, the CDR3 is TGCGCCAGCAGCCGGACGGGAACCGGGGGCAATGAGCAGTTCTTC.

This clone was observed a handful of times. The rearrangement links TRBV28 to TRBJ1-1; D call uncertain. V was shortened by 2 bases and J by 10 bases, with 14 bases between the two germline ends. This CDR3 comprises 13 residues. Germline CDR1 MDHEN, CDR2 SYDVKM. The CDR3 loop is CASSLTAPGGAFF. CDR3 nucleotides: TGTGCCAGCAGTTTAACAGCCCCTGGAGGAGCTTTCTTT. The full variable domain, completed using reference TRBV28 and TRBJ1-1, is DVKVTQSSRYLVKRTGEKVFLECVQDMDHENMFWYRQDPGLGLRLIYFSYDVKMKEKGDIPEGYSVSREKKERFSLILESASTNQTSMYLCASSLTAPGGAFFGQGTRLTVV.

This clone has just a few counts. The chain joins TRBV5-1 to TRBJ2-7; 7 nucleotides agree with TRBD1. This CDR3 comprises 13 residues. V shed 1 base and J 3 bases; nucleotides not matched to a gene: 1. Germline V gene data show CDR1 as SGHRS and CDR2 as YFSETQ. CDR3 protein: CASSLWTGYEQYF. The CDR3 DNA reads as TGCGCCAGCAGCTTGTGGACAGGCTACGAGCAGTACTTC.

The chain recombines TRBV12-3 or TRBV12-4 with TRBJ1-1; no firm D call. Trimming left V 3 bases short and J 5 bases short, with 10 bases between. There are 13 residues in the CDR3. For the CDR3, the DNA is TGTGCCAGCAGTTTCGGGAGGGAAACTGAAGCTTTCTTT. It encodes CASSFGRETEAFF.

This clone was observed once. This chain uses TRBV6-5 with TRBJ2-7, with TRBD1 matching over 7 bases. Losses at the gene ends were 7 bases for V and 0 bases for J; bases not matched to a gene: 3. The CDR3 has 13 amino acids. CDR1 is MNHEY, CDR2 SVGAGI, per germline. The DNA of the CDR3 is TGTGCCAGCAACCGGGACAGCTCCTACGAGCAGTACTTC. This sequence encodes CASNRDSSYEQYF.

The chain combines TRBV10-3 with TRBJ2-7; 13 bases map to TRBD2. J was trimmed by 3 bases and V by 4 bases; bases with no gene match: 0. CDR1 is ENHRY and CDR2 is SYGVKD in the germline V gene. This CDR3 has 14 residues. Written as DNA, the CDR3 is TGTGCCATCAGTGGGACTAGCGGGGGCTACGAGCAGTACTTC. Its translation is CAISGTSGGYEQYF.

This clone was observed a handful of times. The chain is built from TRBV7-8 and TRBJ1-2, with a weak D call TRBD1 (5 bases). CDR1 and CDR2 from the germline V gene are SGHVS and FQNEAQ. The CDR3 contains 15 residues. V lost 5 bases and J lost 7, with 20 bases in between. CDR3 region: CASSPSQVLASGYTF. DNA of the CDR3: TGTGCCAGCAGCCCCTCACAGGTCTTGGCCTCTGGCTACACCTTC. The full variable domain, in which reference TRBV7-8 and TRBJ1-2 provide the parts outside the CDR3, is GAGVSQSPRYKVAKRGQDVALRCDPISGHVSLFWYQQALGQGPEFLTYFQNEAQLDKSGLPSDRFFAERPEGSVSTLKIQRTQQEDSAVYLCASSPSQVLASGYTFGSGTRLTVV.

The chain employs TRBV29-1 and TRBJ2-5, with 10 nucleotides matching TRBD2. The length of the CDR3 is 13 residues. Germline V gene lookup returns CDR1 SQVTM and CDR2 ANQGSEA. J gave up 4 bases and V 4 bases, and 3 bases lay outside the gene matches. The CDR3 DNA reads TGCAGCGTTGCAGCTAGCGGGGGAGAGACCCAGTACTTC. Translating it yields CSVAASGGETQYF.

This clone was seen a single time. V is TRBV5-6 and J is TRBJ1-3; D perhaps matches TRBD1 (5 bases). This CDR3 contains 14 residues. The germline V gene has CDR1 SGHDT and CDR2 YYEEEE. Trimming stripped 1 base from V and 3 bases from J, with 8 bases between. The CDR3 protein is CASSLTGVGNTIYF. DNA for the CDR3: TGTGCCAGCAGCTTGACGGGGGTTGGAAACACCATATATTTT. The variable domain in full, completed from reference TRBV5-6 and TRBJ1-3, reads DAGVTQSPTHLIKTRGQQVTLRCSPKSGHDTVSWYQQALGQGPQFIFQYYEEEERQRGNFPDRFSGHQFPNYSSELNVNALLLGDSALYLCASSLTGVGNTIYFGEGSWLTVV.

V gene TRBV2 combines with J gene TRBJ2-5, with 8 nucleotides matching TRBD2. With 9 bases clipped from V and 5 bases from J, the junction kept 14 bases outside the gene matches. This CDR3 comprises 15 residues. The germline gives CDR1 SNHLY, CDR2 FYNNEI. CDR3 in DNA: TGTGCCAGTAGATATCGGGAGGGCCTGACGGAGACCCAGTACTTC. It is translated as CASRYREGLTETQYF.

The chain employs TRBV10-1 and TRBJ2-1, with D tentatively TRBD1 (6 bases). The germline V gene has CDR1 WNHNN and CDR2 SYGVQD (reference sequence). V gave up 3 bases and J gave up 8 bases, with 8 bases separating them. The CDR3 has 12 residues. The chain's CDR3 is CASSEGGDEQFF. DNA for the CDR3: TGCGCCAGCAGTGAAGGGGGTGATGAGCAGTTCTTC.

The chain uses TRBV2 and TRBJ1-5, with a possible D match to TRBD1 (5 bases). Germline V gives CDR1 SNHLY, CDR2 FYNNEI. This CDR3 has 15 amino acids. The V gene lost 3 bases and the J gene lost 6 bases, with 15 bases spanning the gap. This chain's CDR3 is CASSDEPRVGQPQHF. CDR3 in DNA: TGTGCCAGCAGTGACGAACCCAGGGTGGGTCAGCCCCAGCATTTT.

This clone was found a few times. The chain combines TRBV24-1 with TRBJ1-2; 11 bases agree with TRBD1. The J segment lost 8 bases and the V segment lost 2 bases, leaving 15 bases of the junction unmatched. Germline CDR1 KGHDR, CDR2 SFDVKD. The CDR3 extends over 18 amino acids. The CDR3 region has the DNA TGTGCCACCAGTGATTCGGGGGGACCTGGACAGGGGGCTAAGGGCTACACCTTC. Protein product: CATSDSGGPGQGAKGYTF.

The CDR3 loop is CASSSTGENTEAFF. DNA of the CDR3: TGTGCCAGCAGCTCCACAGGGGAGAACACTGAAGCTTTCTTT. The chain employs TRBV13 and TRBJ1-1, with 7 bases lining up with TRBD1. Germline V CDR1 and CDR2: PRHDT, FYEKMQ (reference sequence). The CDR3 spans 14 residues. The ends lost 4 bases at V and 1 base at J; junction bases unmatched: 3. Combining the CDR3 with reference TRBV13 and TRBJ1-1 gives the whole variable domain AAGVIQSPRHLIKEKRETATLKCYPIPRHDTVYWYQQGPGQDPQFLISFYEKMQSDKGSIPDRFSAQQFSDYHSELNMSSLELGDSALYFCASSSTGENTEAFFGQGTRLTVV.

The chain combines TRBV7-2 with TRBJ2-5; 11 bases are shared with TRBD1. J gave up 3 bases and V 1 base, and 7 bases lay outside the gene matches. Germline V gives CDR1 SGHTA, CDR2 FQGNSA. The CDR3 runs 17 residues. CDR3 amino acids: CASSLGSRTGGEETQYF. The CDR3 DNA reads as TGTGCCAGCAGCTTAGGCTCGAGGACAGGGGGCGAAGAGACCCAGTACTTC.

The chain couples TRBV20-1 to TRBJ2-3; TRBD2 aligns across 9 bases. V was pared by 3 bases and J by 5 bases, with 6 bases of the junction left unmatched. The germline gives CDR1 DFQATT, CDR2 SNEGSKA (reference sequence). The CDR3 runs 14 residues. The CDR3 sequence is CSASAGGRGDTQYF. The CDR3 DNA sequence: TGCAGTGCTAGTGCGGGGGGGCGTGGAGATACGCAGTATTTT.

The gene calls are TRBV5-1 and TRBJ1-1; 9 bases match TRBD1. V shed 5 bases and J 0 bases; nucleotides not matched to a gene: 8. The CDR3 totals 16 residues. Germline V gene lookup returns CDR1 SGHRS and CDR2 YFSETQ. The CDR3 bases are TGCGCCAGCAGTCTGATCCGGACAGGGGTGAACACTGAAGCTTTCTTT. Translation: CASSLIRTGVNTEAFF.

The rearrangement joins TRBV19 to TRBJ1-5, with TRBD1 identical over 7 bases. J gave up 5 bases and V 8 bases, and 9 bases lay outside the gene matches. Per the germline V gene, CDR1 is LNHDA and CDR2 is SQIVND (reference sequence). The CDR3 sequence is 14 residues long. The chain's CDR3 is CASHMGQNYQPQHF. CDR3 DNA: TGTGCCAGTCACATGGGACAGAATTATCAGCCCCAGCATTTT.

This chain uses TRBV18 with TRBJ1-1; 9 bases agree with TRBD1. CDR1 and CDR2 from the germline V gene are KGHSH and LQKENI. The CDR3 runs to 16 residues. The junction had 5 bases not matched to a gene; V was cut back by 2 bases and J by 1 base. The CDR3 spells CASSPNRGLGNTEAFF. CDR3 DNA: TGTGCCAGCTCACCAAACAGGGGGCTTGGGAACACTGAAGCTTTCTTT.

This clone occurred a few times. For the CDR3, the DNA is TGTGCCAGCAGTGAAGACCCTATAGATACGCAGTATTTT. The encoded protein is CASSEDPIDTQYF. The chain couples TRBV2 to TRBJ2-3, with D unclear. V dropped 1 base and J dropped 5 bases, with 7 bases sitting between them. The V gene's germline CDR1 is SNHLY and CDR2 FYNNEI. The CDR3 extends over 13 amino acids.

This clone was seen a few times. The rearrangement joins TRBV19 to TRBJ2-2, with D possibly being TRBD1 (5 bases). CDR1 is LNHDA, CDR2 SQIVND, per germline (reference sequence). This CDR3 has 16 residues. Trimming left V 2 bases short and J 8 bases short, with 18 bases between. In DNA, the CDR3 is TGTGCCAGTAGTATACGCAAATCGGCAGGGATTGGGGAGCTGTTTTTT. Its protein product is CASSIRKSAGIGELFF. Drawing the rest from reference TRBV19 and TRBJ2-2, the complete variable domain is DGGITQSPKYLFRKEGQNVTLSCEQNLNHDAMYWYRQDPGQGLRLIYYSQIVNDFQKGDIAEGYSVSREKKESFPLTVTSAQKNPTAFYLCASSIRKSAGIGELFFGEGSRLTVL.

This clone was seen a handful of times. The V call is TRBV5-5, the J call TRBJ2-7; D uncertain. V lost 3 bases to trimming and J lost 3 bases, with 4 bases between them. This CDR3 has 11 amino acids. From germline, CDR1 is SGHKS and CDR2 YYEKEE (reference sequence). Here the CDR3 reads CASSSFYEQYF. Here the CDR3 DNA reads TGTGCCAGCAGCTCCTTCTACGAGCAGTACTTC. Using reference TRBV5-5 and TRBJ2-7 for the parts outside the CDR3, the full variable domain is DAGVTQSPTHLIKTRGQQVTLRCSPISGHKSVSWYQQVLGQGPQFIFQYYEKEERGRGNFPDRFSARQFPNYSSELNVNALLLGDSALYLCASSSFYEQYFGPGTRLTVT.

The chain joins TRBV6-5 to TRBJ1-1; D is uncertain. Per the germline V gene, CDR1 is MNHEY and CDR2 is SVGAGI. V shed 7 bases and J shed 11 bases, with 20 bases lying between them. This CDR3 region has 13 residues. CDR3 amino acids: CASNPLNTGWAFF. The CDR3 nucleotides read TGTGCCAGCAATCCACTCAATACCGGGTGGGCTTTCTTT.

This clone was counted a single time. The chain joins TRBV7-9 to TRBJ2-2, with 11 bases matching TRBD2. Unmatched junction bases numbered 3, after V lost 1 base and J lost 5 bases. Germline CDR1 reads SEHNR; CDR2 reads FQNEAQ (reference sequence). There are 16 residues in the CDR3. Written as DNA, the CDR3 is TGTGCCAGCAGCTTAGGGACTAGCGGGCGTACCGGGGAGCTGTTTTTT. Translation gives CASSLGTSGRTGELFF.

The V and J genes are TRBV15 and TRBJ1-3; D gene ambiguous. Trimming cost V 4 bases and J 0 bases, with 13 bases left between them. This CDR3 region has 16 residues. CDR1 is LNHNV, CDR2 YYDKDF, per germline (reference sequence). The CDR3 DNA is TGTGCCACCAGCATAGAAGGAGGAAACTCTGGAAACACCATATATTTT. Protein product: CATSIEGGNSGNTIYF.

The rearrangement links TRBV19 to TRBJ2-2, with D perhaps matching TRBD1 (5 bases). CDR1 is LNHDA, CDR2 SQIVND, per germline (reference sequence). Trimming shortened V by 6 bases and J by 0 bases, and 14 bases separated the two germline ends. This CDR3 has 16 residues. The CDR3: CASRTQGQTNTGELFF. The CDR3 nucleotides are TGTGCCAGTAGGACCCAGGGTCAGACGAACACCGGGGAGCTGTTTTTT.

This chain joins TRBV19 and TRBJ1-2; TRBD1 agrees at 8 bases. The V and J ends lost 1 base and 3 bases, in that order; junction bases with no gene match: 10. Germline V gene data show CDR1 as LNHDA and CDR2 as SQIVND (reference sequence). This CDR3 has 17 residues. The CDR3 bases are TGTGCCAGTAGTATAGCCCAGGTGACAGGGGAACACTATGGCTACACCTTC. This codes for CASSIAQVTGEHYGYTF.

The chain has TRBV11-3 and TRBJ1-4; the match to TRBD1 covers 9 bases. Per germline, CDR1 SGHNT and CDR2 YENEEA. After removal of 3 bases from V and 5 bases from J, the junction contained 10 bases not matched to a gene. The CDR3 is made up of 17 amino acids. This chain's CDR3 is CASSFHNRGRGNEKLFF. CDR3 nucleotide sequence: TGTGCCAGCAGCTTCCACAACAGGGGGCGCGGGAATGAAAAACTGTTTTTT.